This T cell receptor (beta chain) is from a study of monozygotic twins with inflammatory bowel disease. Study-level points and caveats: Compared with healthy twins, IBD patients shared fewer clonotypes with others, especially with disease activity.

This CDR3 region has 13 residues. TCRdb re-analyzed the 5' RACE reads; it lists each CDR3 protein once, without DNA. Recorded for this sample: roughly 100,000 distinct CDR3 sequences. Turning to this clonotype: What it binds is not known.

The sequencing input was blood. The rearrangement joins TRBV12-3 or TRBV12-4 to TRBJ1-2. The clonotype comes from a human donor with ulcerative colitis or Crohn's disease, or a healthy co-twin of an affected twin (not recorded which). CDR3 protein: CASSPYPNYGYTF.